Presented here are 24 T cell receptor beta chains from one specimen sequenced in a study of blood T cell repertoires in COVID-19. Some clones are missing from TCRdb's copy, which holds only in-frame ones; the method was immunoSEQ multiplex PCR. This sample has some 40,000 clones, with 80% found just once. The sample was peripheral blood. These TCRs come from an older man with acute or convalescent COVID-19.

The chain is built from TRBV19 and TRBJ2-2; D possibly corresponds to TRBD1 (5 bases). Germline V gene data show CDR1 as LNHDA and CDR2 as SQIVND (reference sequence). V lost 3 bases to trimming and J lost 1 base, with 15 bases between them. The CDR3 is 17 residues long. Here the CDR3 reads CASSILLTVMNTGELFF. The CDR3 bases are TGTGCCAGTAGTATCCTCTTGACAGTAATGAACACCGGGGAGCTGTTTTTT.

The chain is built from TRBV30 and TRBJ1-1; no clear D gene. The V and J ends lost 3 bases and 5 bases respectively, with 7 bases between them. The CDR3 loop spans 11 amino acids. Germline values: CDR1 GTSNPN, CDR2 SVGIG (reference sequence). CDR3 amino acids: CAWSGYTEAFF. Here the CDR3 DNA reads TGTGCCTGGAGCGGGTATACTGAAGCTTTCTTT.

This chain joins TRBV27 and TRBJ2-1, with D unclear. This CDR3 spans 13 amino acids. V shed 2 bases and J shed 15 bases, with 17 bases lying between them. Per the germline V gene, CDR1 is MNHEY and CDR2 is SMNVEV (reference sequence). This CDR3 reads CASSLNWAGEPFF. The CDR3 coding sequence is TGTGCCAGCAGTTTAAATTGGGCCGGTGAACCGTTCTTC.

The gene calls are TRBV19 and TRBJ2-7; D may be TRBD1 (5 bases). The germline V and J ends were trimmed by 4 bases and 7 bases, with 14 bases remaining between them. CDR1 and CDR2 (germline): LNHDA, SQIVND (reference sequence). This CDR3 has 13 residues. CDR3 residues: CASSKSRASEQYF. The DNA of the CDR3 is TGTGCCAGTAGTAAGAGCAGGGCATCTGAGCAGTACTTC.

The chain has TRBV10-2 and TRBJ1-1, with a weak D call TRBD1 (6 bases). Germline loops: CDR1 WSHSY, CDR2 SAAADI. The CDR3 loop spans 13 amino acids. Deletions cut 7 bases from V and 1 base from J, with 10 bases between. In nucleotides, the CDR3 is TGCGCCAGCATAGGACAGACGAACACTGAAGCTTTCTTT. This sequence encodes CASIGQTNTEAFF.

This clone was detected only a few times. The rearrangement uses TRBV11-2 and TRBJ2-1, with 8 bases that match TRBD2. J gave up 8 bases and V 1 base, and 19 bases lay outside the gene matches. The CDR3 runs to 19 residues. Germline CDR1 SGHAT, CDR2 FQNNGV. CDR3 sequence reads: CASSLVGDQRGLVSHEQFF. In nucleotides, the CDR3 is TGTGCCAGCAGCTTAGTGGGGGACCAGCGGGGGCTTGTATCACATGAGCAGTTCTTC.

The chain links TRBV3-1 (or the pseudogene TRBV3-2) to TRBJ1-2; no definite D call. Germline CDR1 reads LGHDT; CDR2 reads YNNKEL (reference sequence). V was cut by 1 base and J by 4 bases, with 10 bases left in between. The CDR3 sequence is 14 residues long. Written as DNA, the CDR3 is TGTGCCAGCAGCCAAGTGGAGGTCCTCTATGGCTACACCTTC. Translating gives CASSQVEVLYGYTF.

This chain uses TRBV7-2 with TRBJ1-6; no clear D gene. The ends were cut back, 5 bases at V and 2 bases at J, with 7 bases in the middle. The CDR3 is 14 residues long. The germline CDR1 and CDR2 sequences are SGHTA and FQGNSA. The CDR3 reads CASSQEPYNSPLHF. Here the CDR3 DNA reads TGTGCCAGCAGCCAAGAGCCCTATAATTCACCCCTCCACTTT.

This chain links TRBV5-1 with TRBJ1-1, with D hard to call. Trimming removed 4 bases at V and 0 bases at J, with 7 bases between. Germline-derived CDR1 and CDR2 are SGHRS and YFSETQ. The CDR3 sequence is 13 residues long. In nucleotides, the CDR3 is TGCGCCAGCAGCCTAGGATTGAACACTGAAGCTTTCTTT. It encodes CASSLGLNTEAFF.

Regarding this clone: Other DNA sequences in this specimen translate into the identical CDR3. The chain couples TRBV9 to TRBJ2-5; 11 bases align to TRBD2. Losses at the gene ends were 1 base for V and 2 bases for J; bases not matched to a gene: 1. Germline V CDR1 and CDR2: SGDLS, YYNGEE. The CDR3 spans 15 residues. This CDR3 is CASSVLAGGQETQYF. The CDR3 DNA follows: TGTGCCAGCAGCGTATTAGCGGGGGGGCAAGAGACCCAGTACTTC.

The count of this clone is one. The genes are TRBV4-3 and TRBJ1-1; perhaps TRBD1 as D (5 bases). The CDR3 sequence is 14 residues long. V gave up 4 bases and J gave up 4 bases, with 13 bases separating them. From germline, CDR1 is LGHNA and CDR2 YSLEER. The CDR3 DNA is TGCGCCAGCAGCCTTAAAGGGGATGGCACTGAAGCTTTCTTT. Its protein product is CASSLKGDGTEAFF.

The chain combines TRBV7-2 with TRBJ1-2, with TRBD1 matching 7 bases. With 5 bases clipped from V and 8 bases from J, the junction kept 14 bases outside the gene matches. Per the germline V gene, CDR1 is SGHTA and CDR2 is FQGNSA. The length of the CDR3 is 15 residues. The CDR3 DNA sequence: TGTGCCAGCAGCCGGGACAGAACCATTGGGGGAGGCTACACCTTC. This translates into CASSRDRTIGGGYTF.

The rearrangement joins TRBV6-2 or TRBV6-3 to TRBJ1-5; 8 bases line up with TRBD1. The CDR3 contains 15 residues. Trimming took 2 bases from V and 7 from J; bases not matched to a gene: 7. CDR1 is MNHEY and CDR2 is SVGEGT in the germline V gene. The CDR3 loop reads CASSYNRQGSQPQHF. The CDR3 DNA sequence: TGTGCCAGCAGTTACAATCGACAGGGGAGCCAGCCCCAGCATTTT.

The rearrangement links TRBV6-6 to TRBJ2-3, with TRBD2 identical over 7 bases. CDR1 and CDR2 from the germline V gene are MNHNY and SVGAGI (reference sequence). V shed 6 bases and J 4 bases; nucleotides not matched to a gene: 10. The CDR3 sequence is 15 residues long. Written as DNA, the CDR3 is TGTGCCAGCAGCCTAACTAGCGTAGGGGCAGATACGCAGTATTTT. Its protein is CASSLTSVGADTQYF.

The chain recombines TRBV30 with TRBJ1-2, with 8 bases matching TRBD1. Germline V gene data show CDR1 as GTSNPN and CDR2 as SVGIG (reference sequence). V trimming: 2 bases; J trimming: 3 bases; junction bases outside the gene matches: 2. There are 13 residues in the CDR3. Written as DNA, the CDR3 is TGTGCCTGGAGTCAGGGGGCCTACTATGGCTACACCTTC. Translating it yields CAWSQGAYYGYTF. Full variable domain (outside the CDR3, taken from reference TRBV30 and TRBJ1-2): SQTIHQWPATLVQPVGSPLSLECTVEGTSNPNLYWYRQAAGRGLQLLFYSVGIGQISSEVPQNLSASRPQDRQFILSSKKLLLSDSGFYLCAWSQGAYYGYTFGSGTRLTVV.

The V gene is TRBV7-2, the J gene TRBJ1-2, with 9 bases identical to TRBD1. V was pared by 7 bases and J by 7 bases, with 10 bases of the junction left unmatched. The CDR3 loop spans 14 amino acids. Germline assignment: CDR1 SGHTA and CDR2 FQGNSA. The CDR3 DNA reads as TGTGCCAGCACCTCGGACAGGGGATGGGGTGGCTACACCTTC. Amino acids: CASTSDRGWGGYTF.

The chain is built from TRBV4-3 and TRBJ1-4; 8 nucleotides align to TRBD1. The CDR3 loop spans 21 amino acids. With V trimmed by 0 bases and J by 8 bases, 23 bases remained unmatched. The germline V gene encodes CDR1 LGHNA and CDR2 YSLEER. This chain's CDR3 is CASSQDGRVGTGRGGREKLFF. In nucleotides, the CDR3 is TGCGCCAGCAGCCAAGATGGGCGGGTTGGGACAGGAAGAGGGGGTAGGGAAAAACTGTTTTTT.

The chain links TRBV19 to TRBJ2-3; D may be TRBD1 (7 bases). From germline, CDR1 is LNHDA and CDR2 SQIVND (reference sequence). The CDR3 consists of 21 residues. V dropped 1 base and J dropped 3 bases, with 29 bases sitting between them. The CDR3 sequence is CASSIVGPTGRFGIETDTQYF. DNA of the CDR3: TGTGCCAGTAGTATAGTGGGACCGACAGGGAGGTTCGGTATAGAAACAGATACGCAGTATTTT.

This clone was detected only a few times. V and J are TRBV30 and TRBJ1-6; 7 bases line up with TRBD1. Germline V lookup: CDR1 GTSNPN, CDR2 SVGIG (reference sequence). The J segment lost 7 bases and the V segment lost 5 bases, leaving 8 bases of the junction unmatched. This CDR3 comprises 14 residues. For the CDR3, the DNA is TGTGCCTGGCAAACCGGGACAGAAAATTCACCCCTCCACTTT. Encoded protein: CAWQTGTENSPLHF. Combining the CDR3 with reference TRBV30 and TRBJ1-6 gives the whole variable domain SQTIHQWPATLVQPVGSPLSLECTVEGTSNPNLYWYRQAAGRGLQLLFYSVGIGQISSEVPQNLSASRPQDRQFILSSKKLLLSDSGFYLCAWQTGTENSPLHFGNGTRLTVT.

The gene calls are TRBV5-1 and TRBJ2-2, with 7 bases lining up with TRBD1. In germline, CDR1 is SGHRS, CDR2 YFSETQ. Losses at the gene ends were 2 bases for V and 3 bases for J; bases not matched to a gene: 4. This CDR3 region has 15 residues. DNA for the CDR3: TGCGCCAGCAGCTTAAGGGGGCTTTACACCGGGGAGCTGTTTTTT. Protein: CASSLRGLYTGELFF.

This chain joins TRBV6-2 or TRBV6-3 and TRBJ2-1, with 8 bases lining up with TRBD2. In germline, CDR1 is MNHEY, CDR2 SVGEGT. Losses at the gene ends were 5 bases for V and 8 bases for J; bases not matched to a gene: 14. The CDR3 extends over 16 amino acids. The CDR3 region has the DNA TGTGCCAGCAGTCGCGCTGGGGCGGGGGGTAGGTATGAGCAGTTCTTC. Translation: CASSRAGAGGRYEQFF.

This clone was detected a few times. V usage is TRBV11-2 and J usage is TRBJ1-2; D not resolved. This CDR3 spans 16 amino acids. The V and J ends lost 3 bases and 4 bases respectively, with 18 bases between them. Per the germline V gene, CDR1 is SGHAT and CDR2 is FQNNGV. The DNA of the CDR3 is TGTGCCAGCAGCTTCGGTATACAGCGGGGAGGCTATGGCTACACCTTC. Its protein product is CASSFGIQRGGYGYTF.

CDR3 in amino acids: CASSGRQGAPTNYGYTF. The CDR3, as DNA: TGCGCCAGCAGTGGGAGACAGGGGGCCCCCACTAACTATGGCTACACCTTC. V usage is TRBV10-2 and J usage is TRBJ1-2, with TRBD1 identical over 10 bases. J was trimmed by 0 bases and V by 4 bases; bases with no gene match: 8. Germline loops: CDR1 WSHSY, CDR2 SAAADI. This CDR3 has 17 residues.

The chain joins TRBV9 to TRBJ2-2; D ambiguous. The germline V and J ends were trimmed by 3 bases and 2 bases, with 14 bases remaining between them. Germline V gene sequence: CDR1 SGDLS, CDR2 YYNGEE. The CDR3 consists of 16 residues. In DNA, the CDR3 is TGTGCCAGCAGCGACGCACCGGTTATTAACACCGGGGAGCTGTTTTTT. Translation gives CASSDAPVINTGELFF.